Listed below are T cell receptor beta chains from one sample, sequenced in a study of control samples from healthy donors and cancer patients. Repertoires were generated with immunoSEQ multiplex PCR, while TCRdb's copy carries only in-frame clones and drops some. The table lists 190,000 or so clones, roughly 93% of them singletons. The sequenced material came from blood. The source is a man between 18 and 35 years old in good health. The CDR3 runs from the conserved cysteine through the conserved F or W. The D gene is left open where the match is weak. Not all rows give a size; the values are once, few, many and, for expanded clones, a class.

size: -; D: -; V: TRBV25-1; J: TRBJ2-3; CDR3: CASRATDTQYF; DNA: TGTGCCAGCAGAGCCACGGATACGCAGTATTTT
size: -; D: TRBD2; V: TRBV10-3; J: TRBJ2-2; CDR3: CAITGTSGGSSTGELFF; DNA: TGTGCCATCACTGGGACTAGCGGGGGGTCTAGCACCGGGGAGCTGTTTTTT
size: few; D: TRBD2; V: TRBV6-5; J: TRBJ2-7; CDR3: CASSRTSGDNYEQYF; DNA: TGTGCCAGCAGTAGGACTAGCGGGGATAACTACGAGCAGTACTTC
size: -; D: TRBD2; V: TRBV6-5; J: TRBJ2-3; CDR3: CASSRGTSGTGTQYF; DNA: TGTGCCAGCAGTAGGGGGACTAGCGGGACTGGTACGCAGTATTTT
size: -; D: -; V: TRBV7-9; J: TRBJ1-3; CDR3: CASSDAQDWGNTIYF; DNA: TGTGCCAGCAGCGACGCACAGGACTGGGGAAACACCATATATTTT
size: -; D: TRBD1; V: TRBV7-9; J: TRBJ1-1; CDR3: CASTSLGQGVALAFF; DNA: TGTGCCAGCACCTCACTCGGACAGGGAGTAGCTTTGGCTTTCTTT
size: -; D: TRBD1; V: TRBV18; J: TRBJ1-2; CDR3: CASSPDRVYGYTF; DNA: TGTGCCAGCTCACCCGACAGGGTCTATGGCTACACCTTC
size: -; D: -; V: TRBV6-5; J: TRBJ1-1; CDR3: CASSYEGTEAFF; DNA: TGTGCCAGCAGTTATGAGGGGACTGAAGCTTTCTTT
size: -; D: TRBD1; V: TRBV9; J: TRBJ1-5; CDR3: CASSKQGSNQPQHF; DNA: TGTGCCAGCTCGAAACAGGGGAGCAATCAGCCCCAGCATTTT
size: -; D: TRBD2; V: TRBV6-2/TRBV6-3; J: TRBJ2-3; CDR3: CASSYRLAGGDTQYF; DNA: TGTGCCAGCAGTTACCGTCTAGCGGGGGGGGATACGCAGTATTTT
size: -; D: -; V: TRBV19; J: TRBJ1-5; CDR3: CASKQGDQPQHF; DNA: TGTGCCAGTAAGCAGGGAGATCAGCCCCAGCATTTT
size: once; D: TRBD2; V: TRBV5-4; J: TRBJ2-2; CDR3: CASSLGGGRDGELFF; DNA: TGTGCCAGCAGCTTGGGCGGGGGAAGGGACGGGGAGCTGTTTTTT
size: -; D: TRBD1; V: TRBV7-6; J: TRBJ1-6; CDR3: CASSLGSGTGVSPLHF; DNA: TGTGCCAGCAGCTTAGGTTCAGGGACAGGGGTTTCACCCCTCCACTTT
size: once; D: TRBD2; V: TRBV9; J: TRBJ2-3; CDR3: CASSAGLAGLTDTQYF; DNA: TGTGCCAGCAGCGCCGGACTAGCGGGGCTCACAGATACGCAGTATTTT
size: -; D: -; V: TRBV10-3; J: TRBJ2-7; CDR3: CAISANLETSYEQYF; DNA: TGTGCCATCAGTGCGAACCTTGAGACATCCTACGAGCAGTACTTC
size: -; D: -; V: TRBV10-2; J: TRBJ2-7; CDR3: CASQGHEQYF; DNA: TGCGCCAGCCAGGGTCACGAGCAGTACTTC
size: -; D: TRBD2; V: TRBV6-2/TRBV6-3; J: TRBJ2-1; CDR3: CASSRLAGAVGEQFF; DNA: TGTGCCAGCAGTCGACTAGCGGGGGCCGTGGGTGAGCAGTTCTTC
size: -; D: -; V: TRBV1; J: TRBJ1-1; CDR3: CTSSQESHRGVLSGTEAFF; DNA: TGCACCAGCAGCCAAGAGAGTCACAGGGGAGTTCTCTCGGGAACTGAAGCTTTCTTT
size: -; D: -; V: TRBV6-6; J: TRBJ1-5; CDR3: CASSSPRTVSNQPQHF; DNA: TGTGCCAGCAGTAGCCCCAGGACAGTTAGCAATCAGCCCCAGCATTTT
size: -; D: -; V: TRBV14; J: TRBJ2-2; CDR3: CASSPRVLTGELFF; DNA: TGTGCCAGCAGCCCAAGGGTTTTGACCGGGGAGCTGTTTTTT
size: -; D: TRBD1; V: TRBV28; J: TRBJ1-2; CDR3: CASSPGDRGRYGYTF; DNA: TGTGCCAGCAGTCCCGGGGACAGGGGACGCTATGGCTACACCTTC
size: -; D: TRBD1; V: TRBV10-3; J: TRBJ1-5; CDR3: CAISRTGESNQPQHF; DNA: TGTGCCATCAGCCGGACAGGGGAGAGCAATCAGCCCCAGCATTTT
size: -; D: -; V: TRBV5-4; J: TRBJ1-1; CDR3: CASSLAGNTEAFF; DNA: TGTGCCAGCAGCTTGGCAGGGAACACTGAAGCTTTCTTT
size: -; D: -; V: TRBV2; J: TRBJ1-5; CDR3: CASRGEQNQPQHF; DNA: TGTGCCAGTAGGGGGGAACAGAATCAGCCCCAGCATTTT
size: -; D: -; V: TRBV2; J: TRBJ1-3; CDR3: CASSSSTGNTIYF; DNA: TGTGCCAGCAGCTCCAGTACTGGAAACACCATATATTTT
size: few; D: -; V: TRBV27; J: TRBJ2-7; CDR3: CASSLGSAPYEQYF; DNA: TGTGCCAGCAGTTTAGGTAGCGCCCCCTACGAGCAGTACTTC
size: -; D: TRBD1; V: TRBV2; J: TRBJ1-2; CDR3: CASSDGQGGGYTF; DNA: TGTGCCAGCAGTGACGGACAGGGAGGTGGCTACACCTTC
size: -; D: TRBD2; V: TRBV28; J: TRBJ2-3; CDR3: CASNRPRVGGETDTQYF; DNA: TGTGCCAGCAATCGCCCGAGGGTGGGGGGGGAAACAGATACGCAGTATTTT
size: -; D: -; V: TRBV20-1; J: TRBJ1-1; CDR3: CSASRGGTEAFF; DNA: TGCAGTGCTAGTCGGGGTGGAACTGAAGCTTTCTTT
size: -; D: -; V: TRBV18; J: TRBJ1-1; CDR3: CASSLEGSTEAFF; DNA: TGTGCCAGCTCCCTGGAGGGGAGCACTGAAGCTTTCTTT
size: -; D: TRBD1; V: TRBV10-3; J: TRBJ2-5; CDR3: CAISPRDRRETQYF; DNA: TGTGCCATCAGCCCCCGGGACAGGAGGGAGACCCAGTACTTC
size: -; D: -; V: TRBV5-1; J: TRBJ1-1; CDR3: CASSPVGARNTEAFF; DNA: TGCGCCAGCAGCCCGGTGGGGGCAAGGAACACTGAAGCTTTCTTT
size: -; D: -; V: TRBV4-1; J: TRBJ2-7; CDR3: CASSYQLAGTHPYEQYF; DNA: TGCGCCAGCAGCTACCAATTAGCCGGGACTCATCCCTACGAGCAGTACTTC
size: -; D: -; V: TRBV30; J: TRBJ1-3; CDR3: CAWARGGYSGNTIYF; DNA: TGTGCCTGGGCCCGGGGGGGGTACTCTGGAAACACCATATATTTT
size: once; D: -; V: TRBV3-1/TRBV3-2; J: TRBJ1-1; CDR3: CASSRGQNTEAFF; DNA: TGTGCCAGCAGCCGTGGACAGAACACTGAAGCTTTCTTT
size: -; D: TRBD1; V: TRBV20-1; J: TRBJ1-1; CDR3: CSASDRGITEAFF; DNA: TGCAGTGCTAGTGACAGGGGGATCACTGAAGCTTTCTTT
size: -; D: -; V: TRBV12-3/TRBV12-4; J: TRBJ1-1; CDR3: CASGRDLQRAFF; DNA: TGTGCCAGCGGCCGGGACCTACAGCGGGCTTTCTTT
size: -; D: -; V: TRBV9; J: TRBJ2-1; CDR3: CASSVGSHEQFF; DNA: TGTGCCAGCAGCGTAGGGAGTCATGAGCAGTTCTTC
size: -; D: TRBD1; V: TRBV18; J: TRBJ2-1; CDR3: CASSPASGTGSSYNEQFF; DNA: TGTGCCAGCTCACCAGCCTCCGGGACAGGGAGCTCCTACAATGAGCAGTTCTTC
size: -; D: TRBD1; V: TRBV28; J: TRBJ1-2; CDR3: CASDPTGVDYGYTF; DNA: TGTGCCAGCGACCCGACAGGGGTAGACTATGGCTACACCTTC
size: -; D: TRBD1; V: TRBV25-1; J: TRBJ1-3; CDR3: CASWGQGAGNTIYF; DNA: TGTGCCAGCTGGGGACAGGGGGCTGGAAACACCATATATTTT
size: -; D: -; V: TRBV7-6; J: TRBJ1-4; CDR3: CASSLAGAGRSATNEKLFF; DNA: TGTGCCAGCAGCTTAGCCGGGGCAGGGAGGTCGGCAACTAATGAAAAACTGTTTTTT
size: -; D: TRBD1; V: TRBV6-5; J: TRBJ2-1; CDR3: CATHRGQAEQFF; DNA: TGTGCCACTCACAGGGGGCAAGCCGAGCAGTTCTTC
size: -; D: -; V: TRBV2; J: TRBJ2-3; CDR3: CASKGFGGGPRSDTQYF; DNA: TGTGCCAGCAAGGGTTTTGGGGGGGGGCCGAGATCAGATACGCAGTATTTT
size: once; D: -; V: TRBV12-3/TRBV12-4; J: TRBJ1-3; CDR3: CASSFTGGNTIYF; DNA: TGTGCCAGCAGTTTTACGGGGGGAAACACCATATATTTT
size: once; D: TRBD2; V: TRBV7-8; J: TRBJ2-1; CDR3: CASSPTSGDNNEQFF; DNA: TGTGCCAGCAGCCCTACTAGCGGGGATAACAATGAGCAGTTCTTC
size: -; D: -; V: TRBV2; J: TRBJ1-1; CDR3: CASSNGGLNTEAFF; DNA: TGTGCCAGCAGTAACGGGGGTCTAAACACTGAAGCTTTCTTT
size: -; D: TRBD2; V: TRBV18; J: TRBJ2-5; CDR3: CASSPPGTIRETQYF; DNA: TGTGCCAGCTCACCACCGGGGACTATCCGGGAGACCCAGTACTTC